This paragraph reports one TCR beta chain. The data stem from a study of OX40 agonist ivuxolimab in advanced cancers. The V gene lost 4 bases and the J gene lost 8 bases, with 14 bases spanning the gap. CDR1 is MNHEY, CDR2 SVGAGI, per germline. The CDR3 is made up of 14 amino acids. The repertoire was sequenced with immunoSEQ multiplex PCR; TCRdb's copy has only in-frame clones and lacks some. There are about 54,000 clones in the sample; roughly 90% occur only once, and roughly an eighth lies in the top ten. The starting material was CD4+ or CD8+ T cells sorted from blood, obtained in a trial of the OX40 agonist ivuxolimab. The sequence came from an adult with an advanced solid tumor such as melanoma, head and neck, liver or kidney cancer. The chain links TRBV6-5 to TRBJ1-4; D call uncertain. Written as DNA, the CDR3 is TGTGCCAGCAGTTTTGGTGGAGATGGAGAAAAACTGTTTTTT. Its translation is CASSFGGDGEKLFF.